This T cell receptor (beta chain) was captured in a study of regulatory T cells in long-lasting Graves disease. Study-wide points: TRBV28, TRBJ1-2 and TRBJ2-5 were favored in persistent disease. Persistent patients shared more public clonotypes (over 2,500) than new patients (just under 1,000).

Combining iRepertoire HTBI primers with Arm-PCR of CDR3 regions, the authors built TCR beta libraries. TCRdb reanalysed the multiplex PCR reads using MiXCR and keeps one entry per CDR3 protein. The sample holds 380,000 or so distinct CDR3 sequences; around 15% are singletons and the top ten take around 20%. This clonotype was seen repeatedly, ten times or more. Its antigen is not known. V was cut by 4 bases and J by 2 bases, with 12 bases left in between. Germline lookup yields CDR1 SGHKS and CDR2 YYEKEE (reference sequence). This CDR3 is built from 15 residues. Time point in this sample: newly diagnosed GD, antithyroid drugs for less than 3 months. The authors made the TCR library using RNA they extracted from PBMCs. These sequences were also reported in another study, on T cells in Graves' hyperthyroidism and ophthalmopathy. That publication notes: For the diagnoses, clinical symptoms, serum thyroxine and TRAb, thyroid ultrasound and orbital computed tomography were used. HTBI primers were employed in a first-round RT-PCR of the TCR CDR3.

The V call is TRBV5-5, the J call TRBJ2-2, with D perhaps TRBD2 (6 bases). The sequencing here drew on peripheral blood mononuclear cells (PBMCs), taken at new diagnosis, from a patient treated with antithyroid drugs. The sequence derives from a woman under 30 with Graves disease. CDR3 sequence: CASSVGSGNTGELFF. The CDR3 DNA is TGTGCCAGCAGCGTTGGTAGCGGTAACACCGGGGAGCTGTTTTTT.